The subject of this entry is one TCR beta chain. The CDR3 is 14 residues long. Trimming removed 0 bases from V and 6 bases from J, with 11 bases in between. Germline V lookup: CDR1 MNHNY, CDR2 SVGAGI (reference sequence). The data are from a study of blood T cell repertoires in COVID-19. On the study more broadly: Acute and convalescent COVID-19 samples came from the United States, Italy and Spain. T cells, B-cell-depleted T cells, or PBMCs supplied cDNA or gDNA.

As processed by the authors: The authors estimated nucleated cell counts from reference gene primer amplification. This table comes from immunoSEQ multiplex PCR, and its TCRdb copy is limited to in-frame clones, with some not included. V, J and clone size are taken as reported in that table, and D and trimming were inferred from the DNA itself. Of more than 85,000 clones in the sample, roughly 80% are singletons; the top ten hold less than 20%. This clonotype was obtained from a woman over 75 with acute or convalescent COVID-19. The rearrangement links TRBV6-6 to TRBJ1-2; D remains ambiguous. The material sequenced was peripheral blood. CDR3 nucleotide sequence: TGTGCCAGCAGTTACTCGGGCGGGCGGGATGGCTACACCTTC. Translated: CASSYSGGRDGYTF.